This TCR beta chain came from a study of blood T cell repertoires in COVID-19. The wider study: Collection of acute and convalescent COVID-19 samples took place in the United States, Italy and Spain. Sample material is recorded as cDNA or gDNA derived from T cells, B-cell-depleted T cells, or PBMCs.

Only a few counts were recorded for this clone. Between the trimmed V and J ends, which lost 4 bases and 16 bases, there was a span of 11 bases. The CDR3 has 10 amino acids. Germline CDR1 is MDHEN and CDR2 is SYDVKM. Per the study methods: Nucleated cell counts were estimated from reference gene primer amplification. The assay was immunoSEQ multiplex PCR, and TCRdb's table has in-frame clones only and misses some. The V and J calls and clone size come from that table; D and trimming were worked out from the DNA. The sample carries 150,000 to 180,000 clones, around 89% recorded once. This clonotype was sampled from a woman in her thirties or forties with acute or convalescent COVID-19. Sequencing used peripheral blood. This chain links TRBV28 with TRBJ1-5, with TRBD1 as a possible D gene (5 bases). The CDR3 spells CASSYKGVHF. The CDR3, as DNA: TGTGCCAGCAGTTACAAAGGGGTCCATTTT.